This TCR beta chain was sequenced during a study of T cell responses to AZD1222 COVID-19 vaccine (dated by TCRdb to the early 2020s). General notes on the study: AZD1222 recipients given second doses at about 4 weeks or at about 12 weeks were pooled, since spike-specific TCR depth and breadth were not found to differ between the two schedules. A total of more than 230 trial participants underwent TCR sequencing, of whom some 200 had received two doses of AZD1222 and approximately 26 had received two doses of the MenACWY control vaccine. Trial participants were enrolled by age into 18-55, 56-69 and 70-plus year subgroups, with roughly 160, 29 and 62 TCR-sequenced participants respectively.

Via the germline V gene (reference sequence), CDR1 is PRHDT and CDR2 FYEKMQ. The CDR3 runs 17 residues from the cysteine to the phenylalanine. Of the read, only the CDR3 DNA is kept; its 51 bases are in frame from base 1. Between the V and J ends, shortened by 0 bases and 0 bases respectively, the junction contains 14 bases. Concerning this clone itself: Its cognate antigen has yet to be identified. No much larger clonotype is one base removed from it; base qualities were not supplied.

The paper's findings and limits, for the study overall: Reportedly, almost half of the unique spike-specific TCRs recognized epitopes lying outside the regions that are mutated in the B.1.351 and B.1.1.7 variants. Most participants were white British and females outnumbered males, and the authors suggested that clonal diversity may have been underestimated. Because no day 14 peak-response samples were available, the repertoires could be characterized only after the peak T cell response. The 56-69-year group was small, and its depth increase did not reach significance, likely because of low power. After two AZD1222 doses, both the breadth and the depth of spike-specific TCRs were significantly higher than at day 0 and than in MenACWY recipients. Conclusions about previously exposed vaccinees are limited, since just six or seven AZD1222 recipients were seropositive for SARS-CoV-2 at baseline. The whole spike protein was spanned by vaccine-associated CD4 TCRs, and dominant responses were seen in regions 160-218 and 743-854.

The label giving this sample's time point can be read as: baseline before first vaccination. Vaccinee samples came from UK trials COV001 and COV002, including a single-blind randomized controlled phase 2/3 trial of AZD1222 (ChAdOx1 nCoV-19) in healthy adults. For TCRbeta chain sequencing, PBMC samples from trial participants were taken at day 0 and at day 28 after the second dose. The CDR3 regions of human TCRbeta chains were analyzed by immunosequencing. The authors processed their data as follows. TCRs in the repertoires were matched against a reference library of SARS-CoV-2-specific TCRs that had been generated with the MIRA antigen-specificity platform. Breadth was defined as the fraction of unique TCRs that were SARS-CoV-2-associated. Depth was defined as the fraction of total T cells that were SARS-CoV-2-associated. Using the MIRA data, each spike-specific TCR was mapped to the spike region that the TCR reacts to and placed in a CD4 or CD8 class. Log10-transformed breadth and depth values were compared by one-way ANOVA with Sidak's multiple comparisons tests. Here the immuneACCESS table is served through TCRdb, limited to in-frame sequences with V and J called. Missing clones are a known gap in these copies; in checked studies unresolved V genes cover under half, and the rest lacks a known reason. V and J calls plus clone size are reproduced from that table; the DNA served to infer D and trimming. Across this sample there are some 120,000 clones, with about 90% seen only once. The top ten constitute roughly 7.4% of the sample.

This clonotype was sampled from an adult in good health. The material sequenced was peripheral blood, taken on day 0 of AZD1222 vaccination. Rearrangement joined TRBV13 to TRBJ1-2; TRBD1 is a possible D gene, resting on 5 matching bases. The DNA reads TGTGCCAGCAGCTTAGGCTATGGGGCCAGCCCTAACTATGGCTACACCTTC. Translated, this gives CASSLGYGASPNYGYTF.